This is a list of T cell receptor beta chains from one sample in a study of blood T cell repertoires in COVID-19. The table came from immunoSEQ multiplex PCR; TCRdb's copy has only in-frame clones and leaves some out. This sample has some 250,000 clones, with approximately 86% found just once. Material: peripheral blood. All receptors derive from a woman aged 30 to 39 who had recovered from COVID-19. The CDR3 runs from the conserved cysteine through the conserved F or W. The D gene is left open where the match is weak.

j_call d_call v_call cdr3_aa cdr3_nt
TRBJ2-5 TRBD2 TRBV4-3 CASSQDQAGLAGAPSSETQYF TGCGCCAGCAGCCAAGATCAGGCGGGACTAGCGGGGGCCCCCAGTAGTGAGACCCAGTACTTC
TRBJ2-2 TRBD1 TRBV19 CASSINLPGGVGELFF TGTGCCAGTAGTATAAATCTTCCAGGGGGCGTGGGGGAGCTGTTTTTT
TRBJ2-7 TRBD1 TRBV19 CASSPGTGDTDEQYF TGTGCCAGTAGTCCGGGGACAGGGGACACCGACGAGCAGTACTTC
TRBJ1-5 . TRBV27 CASRETVSNQPQHF TGTGCCAGCAGGGAGACAGTTAGCAATCAGCCCCAGCATTTT
TRBJ2-3 . TRBV29-1 CSVTTDFYSTDTQYF TGCAGCGTAACCACGGACTTCTACAGCACAGATACGCAGTATTTT
TRBJ1-3 TRBD1 TRBV5-1 CASSLALTGGNTIYF TGCGCCAGCAGCTTGGCCTTGACAGGGGGAAACACCATATATTTT
TRBJ2-7 . TRBV14 CASSPQGAEQYF TGTGCCAGCAGCCCGCAAGGGGCCGAGCAGTACTTC
TRBJ1-1 TRBD1 TRBV7-9 CASSPYRGEAFF TGTGCCAGCAGCCCTTACAGGGGTGAAGCTTTCTTT
TRBJ1-2 . TRBV4-1 CASSPQGPNYGYTF TGCGCCAGCAGCCCCCAGGGCCCGAACTATGGCTACACCTTC
TRBJ2-1 . TRBV7-3 CASSLRQSSYNEQFF TGTGCCAGCAGCTTACGACAGAGCTCCTACAATGAGCAGTTCTTC
TRBJ1-2 TRBD1 TRBV10-3 CAISGTGTALSYTF TGTGCCATCAGTGGCACCGGGACAGCTTTGAGCTACACCTTC
TRBJ1-1 . TRBV9 CASSVDGYNPNTEAFF TGTGCCAGCAGCGTAGATGGTTACAACCCGAACACTGAAGCTTTCTTT
TRBJ1-5 TRBD1 TRBV18 CASSRGQGNQPQHF TGTGCCAGCTCACGCGGACAGGGCAATCAGCCCCAGCATTTT
TRBJ2-3 TRBD2 TRBV7-3 CASSLSGGLGGDTQYF TGTGCCAGCAGCTTGAGCGGGGGCCTGGGTGGGGATACGCAGTATTTT
TRBJ1-4 TRBD1 TRBV6-2/TRBV6-3 CASSYGTGGKLFF TGTGCCAGCAGTTACGGGACAGGGGGAAAACTGTTTTTT
TRBJ1-5 . TRBV24-1 CATSDLPKLRQVESQPQHF TGTGCCACCAGTGATTTGCCGAAGCTCCGACAGGTTGAAAGTCAGCCCCAGCATTTT
TRBJ1-6 TRBD1 TRBV4-1 CANPGQSSYNSPLHF TGCGCCAACCCGGGACAGAGCTCCTATAATTCACCCCTCCACTTT
TRBJ1-1 . TRBV27 CASSLQRNTEAFF TGTGCCAGCAGCTTACAGCGAAACACTGAAGCTTTCTTT
TRBJ2-3 TRBD2 TRBV9 CASSVGGGALADTQYF TGTGCCAGCAGCGTCGGCGGGGGGGCCCTTGCAGATACGCAGTATTTT
TRBJ2-3 . TRBV6-5 CASSPRDGGTDTQYF TGTGCCAGCAGTCCCAGGGATGGAGGGACAGATACGCAGTATTTT
TRBJ1-2 TRBD1 TRBV3-1/TRBV3-2 CASSHQGESVYGYTF TGTGCCAGCAGCCACCAGGGGGAATCAGTCTATGGCTACACCTTC
TRBJ2-1 . TRBV27 CASKMGGDYNEQFF TGTGCCAGCAAGATGGGGGGAGACTACAATGAGCAGTTCTTC
TRBJ2-5 TRBD2 TRBV7-2 CASSLGRTSGGQETQYF TGTGCCAGCAGCTTAGGCCGGACTAGCGGGGGACAAGAGACCCAGTACTTC
TRBJ1-1 . TRBV18 CASSPDRYTEAFF TGTGCCAGCTCACCAGACAGATACACTGAAGCTTTCTTT
TRBJ2-5 TRBD2 TRBV5-1 CASKGTSGAETQYF TGCGCCAGCAAGGGGACTAGCGGGGCAGAGACCCAGTACTTC
TRBJ1-3 . TRBV5-1 CASSVGDTSGNTIYF TGCGCCAGCAGCGTTGGGGACACCTCTGGAAACACCATATATTTT
TRBJ2-7 TRBD2 TRBV5-1 CASSWGLAGGESYEQYF TGCGCCAGCAGCTGGGGACTAGCGGGGGGTGAGTCCTACGAGCAGTACTTC
TRBJ2-3 . TRBV27 CASSFGAYSTDTQYF TGTGCCAGCAGTTTTGGGGCGTATAGCACAGATACGCAGTATTTT
TRBJ2-2 . TRBV4-1 CASSQDISTGELFF TGCGCCAGCAGCCAAGATATTTCCACCGGGGAGCTGTTTTTT
TRBJ1-2 TRBD1 TRBV5-4 CASTGGSNYGYTF TGTGCCAGTACAGGGGGTTCTAACTATGGCTACACCTTC
TRBJ2-3 TRBD2 TRBV3-1/TRBV3-2 CASSHHQRGASTDTQYF TGTGCCAGCAGCCACCACCAGCGGGGAGCCTCCACAGATACGCAGTATTTT
TRBJ2-7 . TRBV11-2 CASSPSRGIVSEQYF TGTGCCAGCAGCCCATCGCGGGGAATTGTCTCCGAGCAGTACTTC
TRBJ1-1 TRBD1 TRBV9 CASSIRQGNTEAFF TGTGCCAGCAGCATACGACAGGGTAACACTGAAGCTTTCTTT
TRBJ2-2 TRBD2 TRBV20-1 CSASVAGGGGELFF TGCAGTGCTAGTGTAGCGGGGGGAGGCGGGGAGCTGTTTTTT
TRBJ2-1 TRBD1 TRBV5-1 CASGTGLLHNEQFF TGCGCCAGCGGGACAGGGCTGCTACACAATGAGCAGTTCTTC
TRBJ1-2 TRBD1 TRBV4-3 CASSPQYGQGVYGYTF TGCGCCAGCAGCCCCCAGTATGGACAGGGCGTCTATGGCTACACCTTC
TRBJ2-7 TRBD1 TRBV27 CASSLRTGLYEQYF TGTGCCAGCAGCCTTCGGACAGGGCTCTACGAGCAGTACTTC
TRBJ2-1 TRBD1 TRBV2 CASSEEEQGVSYNEQFF TGTGCCAGCAGTGAAGAGGAACAGGGGGTCTCCTACAATGAGCAGTTCTTC
TRBJ2-6 TRBD2 TRBV11-2 CASSLGLTAGANVLTF TGTGCCAGCAGCCTGGGACTAACCGCTGGGGCCAACGTCCTGACTTTC
TRBJ2-3 TRBD2 TRBV7-3 CASSLTVAGVDTQYF TGTGCCAGCAGCTTAACGGTAGCGGGTGTAGATACGCAGTATTTT
TRBJ2-2 TRBD2 TRBV7-3 CASSSSGGPNTGELFF TGTGCCAGCAGCTCCAGCGGGGGCCCGAACACCGGGGAGCTGTTTTTT
TRBJ1-6 TRBD1 TRBV7-6 CASRTGGDNSPLHF TGTGCCAGCAGGACAGGGGGGGATAATTCACCCCTCCACTTT
TRBJ1-5 . TRBV30 CAWSVRQPTGTTTYPVNQPQHF TGTGCCTGGAGTGTAAGACAACCTACAGGGACAACGACATACCCCGTCAATCAGCCCCAGCATTTT